This T cell receptor beta chain was sequenced in a study of T cell responses to AZD1222 COVID-19 vaccine. Background on the study: Samples with a second dose at about 4 or about 12 weeks were pooled together.

The CDR3 covers 12 residues. Germline values: CDR1 SEHNR, CDR2 FQNEAQ (reference sequence). V was trimmed by 3 bases and J by 7 bases, leaving 4 bases between them. As regards this clone: The same CDR3 also results from other DNA sequences found in this sample.

Clones were sequenced by immunoSEQ multiplex PCR, and TCRdb holds only the in-frame ones, with some missing. The table lists 100,000 to 150,000 clones, just over 85% of them singletons. This chain connects TRBV7-9 to TRBJ1-6, with D unresolved. Sequences were derived from peripheral blood, sampled on day 0 of AZD1222 vaccination. This sequence originates from an adult in good health. Here the CDR3 DNA reads TGTGCCAGCAGCTTCAACAATTCACCCCTCCACTTT. It encodes CASSFNNSPLHF.